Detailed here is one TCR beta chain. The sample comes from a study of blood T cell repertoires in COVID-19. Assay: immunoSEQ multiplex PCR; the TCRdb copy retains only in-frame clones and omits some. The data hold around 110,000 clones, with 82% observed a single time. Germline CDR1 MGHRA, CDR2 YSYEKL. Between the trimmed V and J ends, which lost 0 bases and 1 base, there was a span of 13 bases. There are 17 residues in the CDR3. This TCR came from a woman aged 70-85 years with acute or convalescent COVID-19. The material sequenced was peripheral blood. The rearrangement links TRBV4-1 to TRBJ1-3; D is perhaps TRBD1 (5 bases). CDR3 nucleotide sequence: TGCGCCAGCAGCCAAGATTTGGCAGGGTGGTCTGGAAACACCATATATTTT. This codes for CASSQDLAGWSGNTIYF.